The 25 T cell receptor beta chains below come from one sample, sequenced in a study of T cell responses to AZD1222 COVID-19 vaccine. Some clones are missing from TCRdb's copy, which holds only in-frame ones; the method was immunoSEQ multiplex PCR. The table lists some 150,000 clones, approximately 85% of them singletons, with around 8.3% in the top ten. Sequences were derived from peripheral blood, sampled 28 days after the second dose of the MenACWY control vaccine. The receptors were sampled from an adult who received the MenACWY meningococcal vaccine as a control.

This CDR3 is CASSVGTGYYEQYF. Here the CDR3 DNA reads TGTGCCAGCAGCGTAGGGACAGGGTACTACGAGCAGTACTTC. V gene TRBV9 combines with J gene TRBJ2-7, with TRBD1 identical over 8 bases. Germline V gives CDR1 SGDLS, CDR2 YYNGEE. V dropped 0 bases and J dropped 3; count of bases not matched to a gene: 2. The CDR3 extends over 14 amino acids.

V usage is TRBV18 and J usage is TRBJ1-1; D unclear. Germline V CDR1 and CDR2: KGHSH, LQKENI. Trimming took 2 bases from V and 3 from J, leaving 13 bases between them. The CDR3 runs to 15 residues. The CDR3 sequence is CASSPRLGVDTEAFF. CDR3 DNA: TGTGCCAGCTCACCAAGGCTCGGGGTTGACACTGAAGCTTTCTTT. The full variable domain, in which reference TRBV18 and TRBJ1-1 provide the parts outside the CDR3, is NAGVMQNPRHLVRRRGQEARLRCSPMKGHSHVYWYRQLPEEGLKFMVYLQKENIIDESGMPKERFSAEFPKEGPSILRIQQVVRGDSAAYFCASSPRLGVDTEAFFGQGTRLTVV.

This clone was seen many times. The J gene is TRBJ2-7, the V gene TRBV30; 9 bases are shared with TRBD1. After removal of 7 bases from V and 2 bases from J, the junction contained 6 bases not matched to a gene. Germline V lookup: CDR1 GTSNPN, CDR2 SVGIG (reference sequence). CDR3 length: 13 residues. Here the CDR3 reads CASKDRGPYEQYF. The CDR3 region has the DNA TGTGCCTCAAAGGACAGGGGCCCCTACGAGCAGTACTTC.

The CDR3 sequence is CASSSYSNQPQHF. Here the CDR3 DNA reads TGTGCCAGCAGCTCGTATAGCAATCAGCCCCAGCATTTT. The chain couples TRBV3-1 (or the pseudogene TRBV3-2) to TRBJ1-5, with D unresolved. Germline CDR1 reads LGHDT; CDR2 reads YNNKEL (reference sequence). V was cut by 5 bases and J by 0 bases, with 5 bases left in between. This CDR3 contains 13 residues.

The chain has TRBV6-5 and TRBJ2-1; D gene ambiguous. In germline, CDR1 is MNHEY, CDR2 SVGAGI. Trimming took off 4 bases at V and 3 bases at J, with 7 bases between the two ends. This CDR3 is 13 amino acids long. DNA of the CDR3: TGTGCCAGCAGTTTAACAGACTACAATGAGCAGTTCTTC. The encoded protein is CASSLTDYNEQFF.

The gene calls are TRBV24-1 and TRBJ2-3; tentative D call: TRBD2 (6 bases). Trimming left V 4 bases short and J 0 bases short, with 13 bases between. CDR1 and CDR2 from the germline V gene are KGHDR and SFDVKD. This CDR3 spans 16 amino acids. CDR3: CATSDLGSGSTDTQYF. CDR3 sequence (DNA): TGTGCCACCAGTGACCTCGGGAGCGGCAGCACAGATACGCAGTATTTT.

This clone appeared a few times. This chain connects TRBV29-1 to TRBJ2-6; the D is unclear. Trimming removed 7 bases at V and 0 bases at J, with 7 bases between. The CDR3 has 13 residues. Germline V lookup: CDR1 SQVTM, CDR2 ANQGSEA. The DNA for the CDR3 is TGCAGCGCGAGAGACTCTGGGGCCAACGTCCTGACTTTC. Translating it yields CSARDSGANVLTF.

The chain's CDR3 is CATSDSPSRGYEQYF. The CDR3 nucleotides are TGTGCCACCAGTGACTCCCCCTCTCGGGGATACGAGCAGTACTTC. The chain couples TRBV24-1 to TRBJ2-7; D may be TRBD2 (5 bases). This CDR3 spans 15 amino acids. Germline V lookup: CDR1 KGHDR, CDR2 SFDVKD. V lost 4 bases and J lost 4, with 16 bases in between.

The chain combines TRBV6-5 with TRBJ1-1; a weak D match, TRBD1 (5 bases). There are 14 residues in the CDR3. Trimming stripped 6 bases from V and 2 bases from J, with 13 bases between. Looked up from germline, CDR1 is MNHEY and CDR2 is SVGAGI. The CDR3 DNA sequence: TGTGCCAGCAGCCTCGAAGGGGCTAACACTGAAGCTTTCTTT. Its protein product is CASSLEGANTEAFF.

V and J are TRBV28 and TRBJ2-7, with no clear D. Per the germline V gene, CDR1 is MDHEN and CDR2 is SYDVKM. The V and J ends lost 6 bases and 2 bases respectively, with 20 bases between them. The CDR3 has 16 residues. The CDR3 sequence is CASSPGRTNIPYEQYV. In nucleotides, the CDR3 is TGTGCCAGCAGCCCTGGCCGGACGAATATCCCCTACGAGCAGTACGTC.

In this sample, this clone turned up once. The V gene is TRBV3-1 (or the pseudogene TRBV3-2), the J gene TRBJ2-2; possibly TRBD2 for D (5 bases). The germline gives CDR1 LGHDT, CDR2 YNNKEL (reference sequence). This CDR3 is built from 16 residues. The V end was cut by 2 bases, the J end by 4 bases, with 14 bases between. The CDR3 sequence: CASSQNEFRGTGELFF. CDR3 nucleotides: TGTGCCAGCAGCCAAAACGAATTTCGGGGCACCGGGGAGCTGTTTTTT.

The J gene is TRBJ2-3, the V gene TRBV7-3; D uncertain. V was shortened by 2 bases and J by 2 bases, with 5 bases between the two germline ends. This CDR3 has 13 amino acids. Germline-derived CDR1 and CDR2 are SGHTA and FQGTGA. The CDR3 reads CASSLGPTDTQYF. In nucleotides, the CDR3 is TGTGCCAGCAGCTTAGGGCCCACAGATACGCAGTATTTT.

The genes are TRBV7-2 and TRBJ1-3, with TRBD1 identical over 7 bases. The CDR3 extends over 16 amino acids. The ends lost 1 base at V and 4 bases at J; junction bases unmatched: 7. CDR1 is SGHTA and CDR2 is FQGNSA in the germline V gene. This chain's CDR3 is CASSLEAGGVGNTIYF. Written as DNA, the CDR3 is TGTGCCAGCAGCTTAGAGGCAGGGGGAGTAGGAAACACCATATATTTT.

This sequence joins TRBV5-1 and TRBJ1-1; no firm D call. Trimming left V 0 bases short and J 4 bases short, with 16 bases between. This CDR3 region has 16 residues. Germline assignment: CDR1 SGHRS and CDR2 YFSETQ. The CDR3 nucleotides are TGCGCCAGCAGCTTGGAGTCGGGAGCCTGGGGCACTGAAGCTTTCTTT. Translation gives CASSLESGAWGTEAFF.

V and J are TRBV11-3 and TRBJ2-3; the D gene is possibly TRBD2 (8 bases). Looked up from germline, CDR1 is SGHNT and CDR2 is YENEEA. The CDR3 extends over 15 amino acids. The V gene lost 5 bases and the J gene lost 2 bases, with 14 bases spanning the gap. CDR3 coding DNA: TGTGCCAGCAGCCGGGGGGGACAGTCCACAGATACGCAGTATTTT. This codes for CASSRGGQSTDTQYF.

The chain links TRBV12-5 to TRBJ2-5; D not certain. CDR1 and CDR2 (germline): LGHNT, FRNRAP. V lost 0 bases to trimming and J lost 7 bases, with 9 bases between them. This CDR3 region has 13 residues. CDR3 loop: CASGLVGVRTQYF. The CDR3 DNA sequence: TGTGCTAGTGGTTTGGTAGGCGTGCGGACCCAGTACTTC. The variable domain in full, completed from reference TRBV12-5 and TRBJ2-5, reads DARVTQTPRHKVTEMGQEVTMRCQPILGHNTVFWYRQTMMQGLELLAYFRNRAPLDDSGMPKDRFSAEMPDATLATLKIQPSEPRDSAVYFCASGLVGVRTQYFGPGTRLLVL.

This clone appeared a few times. The V and J genes are TRBV7-9 and TRBJ2-2, with unresolved D. V was trimmed by 1 base and J by 6 bases, leaving 6 bases between them. The germline V gene encodes CDR1 SEHNR and CDR2 FQNEAQ (reference sequence). The CDR3 covers 13 residues. The CDR3 coding sequence is TGTGCCAGCAGCTTAGGGAGCGCCGGGGAGCTGTTTTTT. Translating gives CASSLGSAGELFF. Together with reference TRBV7-9 and TRBJ2-2, the CDR3 gives the full variable domain: DTGVSQNPRHKITKRGQNVTFRCDPISEHNRLYWYRQTLGQGPEFLTYFQNEAQLEKSRLLSDRFSAERPKGSFSTLEIQRTEQGDSAMYLCASSLGSAGELFFGEGSRLTVL.

This clone was seen a handful of times. This chain connects TRBV7-8 to TRBJ2-2, with 8 positions matching TRBD2. Germline V gene data show CDR1 as SGHVS and CDR2 as FQNEAQ. The CDR3 sequence is 16 residues long. V shed 1 base, J shed 1 base, and the junction held 2 bases outside the gene matches. The CDR3 region is CASSLVTSGNTGELFF. DNA for the CDR3: TGTGCCAGCAGCTTAGTAACTAGCGGGAACACCGGGGAGCTGTTTTTT. The full variable domain, its missing parts supplied by reference TRBV7-8 and TRBJ2-2, is GAGVSQSPRYKVAKRGQDVALRCDPISGHVSLFWYQQALGQGPEFLTYFQNEAQLDKSGLPSDRFFAERPEGSVSTLKIQRTQQEDSAVYLCASSLVTSGNTGELFFGEGSRLTVL.

This clone was seen only once. The V and J genes are TRBV6-4 and TRBJ1-2; D is possibly TRBD1 (5 bases). Germline assignment: CDR1 MRHNA and CDR2 SNTAGT. The germline V and J ends were trimmed by 6 bases and 8 bases, with 10 bases remaining between them. This CDR3 is built from 11 residues. The CDR3 DNA reads TGTGCCAGCAGGGGGCCGCAGGGCTACACCTTC. As protein: CASRGPQGYTF.

The chain recombines TRBV27 with TRBJ2-1, with 11 bases matching TRBD2. This CDR3 comprises 16 residues. The germline gives CDR1 MNHEY, CDR2 SMNVEV (reference sequence). V was clipped by 6 bases and J by 5 bases; unmatched bases: 9. As DNA, the CDR3 is TGTGCCAGCAGCTTTCTCGGGACTAGCGGAAACAATGAGCAGTTCTTC. It codes for CASSFLGTSGNNEQFF.

The chain carries TRBV6-5 and TRBJ2-2; TRBD1 might be the D (6 bases). Germline V gives CDR1 MNHEY, CDR2 SVGAGI. This CDR3 comprises 14 residues. The V and J ends lost 6 bases and 1 base respectively, with 9 bases between them. The CDR3 DNA sequence: TGTGCCAGCAGGACACAGGGGAACACCGGGGAGCTGTTTTTT. Its protein is CASRTQGNTGELFF.

The sample holds a few counts of this clone. This chain connects TRBV19 to TRBJ2-7; 12 nucleotides align to TRBD1. The CDR3 extends over 14 amino acids. Germline-derived CDR1 and CDR2 are LNHDA and SQIVND (reference sequence). J was trimmed by 3 bases and V by 8 bases; bases with no gene match: 5. The DNA of the CDR3 is TGTGCCAGTTCCGGGACAGGGGGCTTCTACGAGCAGTACTTC. Translating gives CASSGTGGFYEQYF.

The chain uses TRBV2 and TRBJ1-2; TRBD1 matches 7 bases. Trimming removed 5 bases from V and 3 bases from J; junction bases left unmatched: 6. CDR3 length: 14 amino acids. CDR1 and CDR2 (germline): SNHLY, FYNNEI. The CDR3 is CASSQGQNYYGYTF. DNA of the CDR3: TGTGCCAGCAGTCAGGGACAGAACTACTATGGCTACACCTTC.

This sequence joins TRBV11-3 and TRBJ2-7; no reliable D call. CDR1 is SGHNT, CDR2 YENEEA, per germline. Trimming left V 5 bases short and J 2 bases short, with 16 bases between. There are 15 residues in the CDR3. CDR3 bases: TGTGCCAGCAGCCTCCTCGAGCGCGCAACCTACGAGCAGTACTTC. Translation gives CASSLLERATYEQYF.

This chain links TRBV7-9 with TRBJ1-1; 9 bases fit TRBD1. Germline V CDR1 and CDR2: SEHNR, FQNEAQ (reference sequence). The CDR3 consists of 16 residues. Trimming took 5 bases from V and 3 from J; bases not matched to a gene: 10. This CDR3 reads CASSKNRGLEDTEAFF. CDR3 in DNA: TGTGCCAGCAGCAAAAACAGGGGGCTGGAGGACACTGAAGCTTTCTTT.